This is a list of T cell receptor beta chains from one sample in a study of cytomegalovirus exposure and HLA in healthy donors. The data were produced by immunoSEQ multiplex PCR, yet TCRdb's version contains in-frame clones alone and is incomplete. Listed are about 70,000 clones; about 1.7% falls within the top ten. Sequenced sample: PBMCs. The receptors originated from a woman in her twenties or thirties in good health and CMV-seronegative. CDR3s include the opening cysteine and the closing phenylalanine or tryptophan. The D gene is left open where the match is weak.

d_gene: TRBD2
v_gene: TRBV6-5
j_gene: TRBJ2-7
CDR3nt: TGTGCCAGCAGTTCTAGCGGGAGATCCTACGAGCAGTACTTC
CDR3aa: CASSSSGRSYEQYF

d_gene: TRBD1
v_gene: TRBV5-4
j_gene: TRBJ1-2
CDR3nt: TGTGCCAGCAGCTTGGTGTCAGGGGGCAACTATGGCTACACCTTC
CDR3aa: CASSLVSGGNYGYTF

d_gene: TRBD2
v_gene: TRBV4-2
j_gene: TRBJ2-7
CDR3nt: TGTGCCAGCAGCCAAGATGTAGCGGGGGGGCGTGACGAGCAGTACTTC
CDR3aa: CASSQDVAGGRDEQYF

d_gene: .
v_gene: TRBV6-1
j_gene: TRBJ1-4
CDR3nt: TGTGCCAGCAGACTCGGTCCGGGAGGGGAAAAACTGTTTTTT
CDR3aa: CASRLGPGGEKLFF

d_gene: .
v_gene: TRBV7-9
j_gene: TRBJ1-5
CDR3nt: TGTGCCAGCAGCTTAGGCGGGCTCACCAATCAGCCCCAGCATTTT
CDR3aa: CASSLGGLTNQPQHF

d_gene: .
v_gene: TRBV14
j_gene: TRBJ1-1
CDR3nt: TGTGCCAGCAGCCCCGTGGGAGGGGCGCGAATCAGGGCTTTCTTT
CDR3aa: CASSPVGGARIRAFF

d_gene: TRBD2
v_gene: TRBV5-6
j_gene: TRBJ2-2
CDR3nt: TGTGCCAGCAGCTTGGGCGGGACTAGCGGCAACACCGGGGAGCTGTTTTTT
CDR3aa: CASSLGGTSGNTGELFF

d_gene: .
v_gene: TRBV29-1
j_gene: TRBJ1-1
CDR3nt: TGCAGCGTTGAGGGGGGTGGCTGGAGGGGAGAAGCTTTCTTT
CDR3aa: CSVEGGGWRGEAFF

d_gene: .
v_gene: TRBV5-1
j_gene: TRBJ1-1
CDR3nt: TGCGCCAGCAGCTTGGAGCATGTCTCCACTGAAGCTTTCTTT
CDR3aa: CASSLEHVSTEAFF

d_gene: .
v_gene: TRBV6-5
j_gene: TRBJ1-2
CDR3nt: TGTGCCAGCAGTTACTCGAACAGGGCCCCCGCGGGCTACACCTTC
CDR3aa: CASSYSNRAPAGYTF